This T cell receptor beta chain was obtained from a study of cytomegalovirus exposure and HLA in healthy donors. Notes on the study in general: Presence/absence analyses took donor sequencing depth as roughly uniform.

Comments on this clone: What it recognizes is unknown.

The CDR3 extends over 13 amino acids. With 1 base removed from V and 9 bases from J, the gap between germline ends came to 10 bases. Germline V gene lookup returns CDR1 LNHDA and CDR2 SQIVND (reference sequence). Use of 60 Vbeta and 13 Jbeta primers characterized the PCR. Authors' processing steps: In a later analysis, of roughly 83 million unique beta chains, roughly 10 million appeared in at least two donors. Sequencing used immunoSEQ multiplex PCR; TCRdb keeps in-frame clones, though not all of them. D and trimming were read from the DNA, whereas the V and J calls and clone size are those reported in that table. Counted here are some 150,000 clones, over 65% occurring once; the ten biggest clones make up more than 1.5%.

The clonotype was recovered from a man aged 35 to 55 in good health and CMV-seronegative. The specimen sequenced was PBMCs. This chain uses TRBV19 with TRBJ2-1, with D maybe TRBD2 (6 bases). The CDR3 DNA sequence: TGTGCCAGTAGTATAGGTGGGGGGAGTGAGCAGTTCTTC. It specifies CASSIGGGSEQFF. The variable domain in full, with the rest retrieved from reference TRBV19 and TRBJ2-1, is DGGITQSPKYLFRKEGQNVTLSCEQNLNHDAMYWYRQDPGQGLRLIYYSQIVNDFQKGDIAEGYSVSREKKESFPLTVTSAQKNPTAFYLCASSIGGGSEQFFGPGTRLTVL.